One and the same sample provided the 5 T cell receptor beta chains below, sequenced in a study of early T cells in non-severe SARS-CoV-2 infection. TCRdb re-called the 5' RACE reads through MiXCR, storing one row per CDR3 protein. The table records around 61,000 distinct CDR3 sequences, roughly a tenth of them present only once. Sample: whole blood. The receptors were sampled from an adult who was a healthcare worker with PCR-confirmed SARS-CoV-2 infection or an uninfected control (not recorded which).

This clonotype was seen many times. This sequence joins TRBV12-3 or TRBV12-4 and TRBJ1-1, with D uncertain. V gave up 7 bases and J gave up 0 bases, with 15 bases separating them. The CDR3 is 15 residues long. CDR3 DNA sequence: TGTGCCAGCACCACTGGGTGGATCATGAACACTGAAGCTTTCTTT. Protein sequence: CASTTGWIMNTEAFF.

This clonotype was seen a handful of times. V gene TRBV7-2 combines with J gene TRBJ1-2, with 10 bases lining up with TRBD1. The germline CDR1 and CDR2 sequences are SGHTA and FQGNSA. The CDR3 covers 14 residues. V lost 3 bases and J lost 8; bases outside the gene matches: 6. CDR3 nucleotide sequence: TGTGCCAGCAGCTTCGAGACAGGGGGCAGAGGCTACACCTTC. It codes for CASSFETGGRGYTF.

This clonotype was seen many times. The V and J genes are TRBV20-1 and TRBJ1-2; no firm D call. Trimming stripped 2 bases from V and 7 bases from J, with 8 bases between. The germline V gene has CDR1 DFQATT and CDR2 SNEGSKA (reference sequence). This CDR3 spans 11 amino acids. The CDR3 loop is CSARYRGGYTF. CDR3 in DNA: TGCAGTGCTAGATACAGAGGTGGCTACACCTTC.

CDR3 residues: CASSHLRRGLADEGTDTQYF. For the CDR3, the DNA is TGTGCCAGCAGCCACCTGAGGAGAGGACTAGCGGACGAAGGCACAGATACGCAGTATTTT. The chain employs TRBV4-2 and TRBJ2-3; 10 positions match TRBD2. V was clipped by 3 bases and J by 1 base; unmatched bases: 16. CDR1 is LGHNA and CDR2 is YNFKEQ in the germline V gene. This CDR3 has 20 amino acids.

This clonotype has more than one count but fewer than ten. The V gene is TRBV11-2, the J gene TRBJ2-3, with 8 bases that match TRBD1. The CDR3 has 16 residues. CDR1 is SGHAT and CDR2 is FQNNGV in the germline V gene. J lost 1 base, V lost 1 base, and 4 bases had no gene match. In DNA form, the CDR3 reads TGTGCCAGCAGCTTAGTGACAGGGGCGGGCACAGATACGCAGTATTTT. Its protein product is CASSLVTGAGTDTQYF.